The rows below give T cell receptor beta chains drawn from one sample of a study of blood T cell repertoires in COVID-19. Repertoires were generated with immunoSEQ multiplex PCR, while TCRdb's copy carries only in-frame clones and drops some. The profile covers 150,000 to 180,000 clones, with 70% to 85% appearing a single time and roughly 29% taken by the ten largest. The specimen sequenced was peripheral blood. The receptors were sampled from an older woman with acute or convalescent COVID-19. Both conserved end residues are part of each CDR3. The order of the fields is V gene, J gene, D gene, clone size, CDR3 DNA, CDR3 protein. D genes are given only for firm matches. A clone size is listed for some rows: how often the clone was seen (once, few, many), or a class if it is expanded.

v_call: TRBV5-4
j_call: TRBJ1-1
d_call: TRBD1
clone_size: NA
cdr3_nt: TGTGCCAGCAGCTTGGGGGGACAGGGGAACACTGAAGCTTTCTTT
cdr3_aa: CASSLGGQGNTEAFF

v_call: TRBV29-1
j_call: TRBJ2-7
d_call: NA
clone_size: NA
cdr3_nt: TGCAGCGTCGGAGGACAGTATTACGAGCAGTACTTC
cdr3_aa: CSVGGQYYEQYF

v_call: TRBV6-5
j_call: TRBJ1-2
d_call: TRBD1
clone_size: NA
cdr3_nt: TGTGCCAGCAGTTCTAATGCGGGACAGGGGACGGGTGGCTACACCTTC
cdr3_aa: CASSSNAGQGTGGYTF

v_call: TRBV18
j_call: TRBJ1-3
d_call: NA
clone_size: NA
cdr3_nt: TGTGCCAGCTCACCTACCGCACAGAGAATCTCTGGAAACACCATATATTTT
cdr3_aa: CASSPTAQRISGNTIYF

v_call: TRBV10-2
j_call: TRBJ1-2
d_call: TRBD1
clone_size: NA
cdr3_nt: TGCGCCAGCAGTGACCGACAGGGGATCTATGGCTACACCTTC
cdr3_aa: CASSDRQGIYGYTF

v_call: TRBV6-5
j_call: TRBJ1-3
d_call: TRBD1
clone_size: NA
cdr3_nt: TGTGCCAGCAGTTACCAGGGGGCGGGAAACACCATATATTTT
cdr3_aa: CASSYQGAGNTIYF

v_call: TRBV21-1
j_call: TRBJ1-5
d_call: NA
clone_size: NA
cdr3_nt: TGTGCCAGTCTCCAGACAGGGCGGGTTTATAGCAATCAGCCCCAGCATTTT
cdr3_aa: CASLQTGRVYSNQPQHF

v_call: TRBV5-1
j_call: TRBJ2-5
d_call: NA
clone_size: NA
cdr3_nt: TGCGCCAGCAGCTTACTGGGGAGGGAGACCCAGTACTTC
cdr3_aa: CASSLLGRETQYF

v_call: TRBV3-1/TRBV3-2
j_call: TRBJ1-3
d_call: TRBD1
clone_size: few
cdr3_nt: TGTGCCAGCAGCCAAGATGGGGACAGGGCTGGAAACACCATATATTTT
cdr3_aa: CASSQDGDRAGNTIYF

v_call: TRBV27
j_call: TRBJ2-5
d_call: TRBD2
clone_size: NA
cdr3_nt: TGTGCCAGCAGTTTAGGACTAGCGGGGGGCCAAGAGACCCAGTACTTC
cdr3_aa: CASSLGLAGGQETQYF

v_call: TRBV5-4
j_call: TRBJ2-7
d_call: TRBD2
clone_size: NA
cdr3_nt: TGTGCCAGCAGCTTCGGCGGGGGGTACGAGCAGTACTTC
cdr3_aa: CASSFGGGYEQYF

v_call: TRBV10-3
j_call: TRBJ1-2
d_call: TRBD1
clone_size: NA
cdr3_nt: TGTGCCATCAGGTCCGGACAGGGGGCTGGCTATGGCTACACCTTC
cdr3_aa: CAIRSGQGAGYGYTF

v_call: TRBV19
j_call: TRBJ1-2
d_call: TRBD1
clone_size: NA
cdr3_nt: TGTGCCACCGGGACAGCTTATACGGAAGGCTACACCTTC
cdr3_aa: CATGTAYTEGYTF

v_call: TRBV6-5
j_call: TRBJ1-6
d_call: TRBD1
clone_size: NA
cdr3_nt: TGTGCCTCCCAGGGGGTTCCCAATTCACCCCTCCACTTT
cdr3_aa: CASQGVPNSPLHF

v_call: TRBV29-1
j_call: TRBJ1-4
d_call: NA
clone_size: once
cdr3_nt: TGCAGCGTTCGGTGGCAGGGCACTGAAAAACTGTTTTTT
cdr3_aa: CSVRWQGTEKLFF

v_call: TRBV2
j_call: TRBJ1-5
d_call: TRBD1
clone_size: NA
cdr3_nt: TGTGCCAGCCAACTGCGAGGGGGACAGGGGGCTTTTAATCAGCCCCAGCATTTT
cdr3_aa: CASQLRGGQGAFNQPQHF

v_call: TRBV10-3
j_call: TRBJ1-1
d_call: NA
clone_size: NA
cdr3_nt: TGTGCCATCAGCCAAACAGGGAACACTGAAGCTTTCTTT
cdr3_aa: CAISQTGNTEAFF

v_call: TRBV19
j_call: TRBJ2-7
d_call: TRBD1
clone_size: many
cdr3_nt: TGTGCCAGTGCCAGGGACAGTTCTCGGGACGAGCAGTACTTC
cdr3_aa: CASARDSSRDEQYF

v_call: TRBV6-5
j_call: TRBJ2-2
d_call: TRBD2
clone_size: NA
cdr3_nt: TGTGCCAGCAGGAGCGGGGGGGCTGACGGGGAGCTGTTTTTT
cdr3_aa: CASRSGGADGELFF